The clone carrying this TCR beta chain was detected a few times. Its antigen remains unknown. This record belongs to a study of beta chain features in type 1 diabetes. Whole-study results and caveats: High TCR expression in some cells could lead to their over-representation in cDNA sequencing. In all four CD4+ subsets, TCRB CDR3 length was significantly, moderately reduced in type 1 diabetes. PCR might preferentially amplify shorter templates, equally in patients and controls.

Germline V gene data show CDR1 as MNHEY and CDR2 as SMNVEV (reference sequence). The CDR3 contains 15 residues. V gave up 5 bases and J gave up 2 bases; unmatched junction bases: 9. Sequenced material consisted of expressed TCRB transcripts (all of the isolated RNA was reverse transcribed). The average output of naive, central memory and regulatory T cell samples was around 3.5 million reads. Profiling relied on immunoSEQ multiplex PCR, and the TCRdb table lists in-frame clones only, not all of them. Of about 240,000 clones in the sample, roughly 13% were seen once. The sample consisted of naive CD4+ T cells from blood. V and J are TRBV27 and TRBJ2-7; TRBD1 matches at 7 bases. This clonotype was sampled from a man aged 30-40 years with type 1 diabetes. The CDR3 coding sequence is TGTGCCAGCAGTCTAGTACAGGGGAGAACCTACGAGCAGTACTTC. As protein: CASSLVQGRTYEQYF.